This T cell receptor (beta chain) was profiled in a study of CD8 T cells in ankylosing spondylitis. Overall study results and limits: A motif in TCR beta, a set of fewer than ten highly homologous variants, appeared characteristic of ankylosing spondylitis blood. In reactive arthritis synovial fluid and blood, some motif variants had been reported before. Disease-linked clones were reportedly significantly enriched in matched ankylosing spondylitis synovial fluid.

This clonotype showed up many times. Its antigen is still unknown. TCRdb redid the calling of the 5' RACE reads with MiXCR, one entry per CDR3 protein. The repertoire holds some 150,000 distinct CDR3 sequences, about an eighth seen once, with roughly 4% in the top ten. Germline V CDR1 and CDR2: GTSNPN, SVGIG (reference sequence). V lost 4 bases and J 5 bases, leaving 10 bases between the germline ends. The CDR3 is made up of 12 amino acids. This rearrangement joins TRBV30 to TRBJ2-3, with D perhaps assigned TRBD1 or TRBD2 (5 bases each). The TCR was taken from a female donor with ankylosing spondylitis or in good health (not recorded which). The specimen was blood, either unsorted or a sorted T cell fraction (not recorded which). The CDR3 is CAWIRDGDTQYF. In DNA form, the CDR3 reads TGTGCCTGGATTAGGGACGGAGATACGCAGTATTTT.